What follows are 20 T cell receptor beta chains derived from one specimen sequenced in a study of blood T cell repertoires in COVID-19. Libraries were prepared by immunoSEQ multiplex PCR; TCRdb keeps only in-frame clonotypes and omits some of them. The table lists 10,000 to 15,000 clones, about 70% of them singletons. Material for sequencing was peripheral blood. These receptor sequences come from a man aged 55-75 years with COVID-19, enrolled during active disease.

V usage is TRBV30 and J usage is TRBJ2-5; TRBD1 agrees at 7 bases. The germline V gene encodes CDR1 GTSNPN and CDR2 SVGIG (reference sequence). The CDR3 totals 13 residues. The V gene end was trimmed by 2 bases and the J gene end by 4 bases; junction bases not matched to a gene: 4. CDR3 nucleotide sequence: TGTGCCTGGAGTCGACAGGGCGGAGAGACCCAGTACTTC. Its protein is CAWSRQGGETQYF.

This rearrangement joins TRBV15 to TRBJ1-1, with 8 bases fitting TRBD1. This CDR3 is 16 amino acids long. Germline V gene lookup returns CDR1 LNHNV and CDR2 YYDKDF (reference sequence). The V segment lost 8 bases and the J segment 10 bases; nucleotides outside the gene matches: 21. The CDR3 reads CATGTGLPRAKFGAFF. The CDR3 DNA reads TGTGCCACCGGGACAGGCCTACCAAGGGCCAAATTCGGAGCTTTCTTT.

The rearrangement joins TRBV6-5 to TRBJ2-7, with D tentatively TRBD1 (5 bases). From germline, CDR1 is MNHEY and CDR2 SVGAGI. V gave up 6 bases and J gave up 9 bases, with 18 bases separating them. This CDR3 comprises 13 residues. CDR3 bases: TGTGCCAGCAGCCCCAGCGACAGACTCTGGCAGTACGTC. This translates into CASSPSDRLWQYV.

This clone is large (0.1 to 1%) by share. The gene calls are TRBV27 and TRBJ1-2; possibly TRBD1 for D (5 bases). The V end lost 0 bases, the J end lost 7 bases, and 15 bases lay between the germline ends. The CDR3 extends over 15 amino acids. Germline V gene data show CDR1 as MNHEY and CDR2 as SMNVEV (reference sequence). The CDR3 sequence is CASSLSLEGRSGYTF. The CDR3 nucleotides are TGTGCCAGCAGTTTATCGTTGGAGGGGCGCAGTGGCTACACCTTC.

This CDR3 is CAWSPLTGGDEQFF. Written as DNA, the CDR3 is TGTGCCTGGAGTCCTCTTACAGGGGGCGATGAGCAGTTCTTC. The chain has TRBV30 and TRBJ2-1; 9 bases align to TRBD1. CDR1 is GTSNPN, CDR2 SVGIG, per germline (reference sequence). The CDR3 is 14 residues long. V was pared by 2 bases and J by 8 bases, with 7 bases of the junction left unmatched.

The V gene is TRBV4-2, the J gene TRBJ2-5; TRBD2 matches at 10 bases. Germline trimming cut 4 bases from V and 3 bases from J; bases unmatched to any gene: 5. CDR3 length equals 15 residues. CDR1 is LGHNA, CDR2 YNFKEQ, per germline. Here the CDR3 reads CASSPRLAGEETQYF. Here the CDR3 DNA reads TGTGCCAGCAGCCCCCGTCTAGCGGGGGAAGAGACCCAGTACTTC.

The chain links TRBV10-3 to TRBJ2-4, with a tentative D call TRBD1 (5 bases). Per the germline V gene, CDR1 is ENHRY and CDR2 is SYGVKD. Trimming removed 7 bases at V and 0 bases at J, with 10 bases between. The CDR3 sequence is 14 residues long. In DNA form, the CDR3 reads TGTGCCATCAAGACAGACTTAGCCAAAAACATTCAGTACTTC. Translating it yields CAIKTDLAKNIQYF.

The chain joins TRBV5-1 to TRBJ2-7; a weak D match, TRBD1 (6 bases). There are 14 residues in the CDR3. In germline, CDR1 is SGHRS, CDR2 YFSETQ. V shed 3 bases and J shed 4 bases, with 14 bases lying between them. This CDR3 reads CASSWTTGGYEQYF. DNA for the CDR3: TGCGCCAGCAGCTGGACGACAGGAGGATACGAGCAGTACTTC.

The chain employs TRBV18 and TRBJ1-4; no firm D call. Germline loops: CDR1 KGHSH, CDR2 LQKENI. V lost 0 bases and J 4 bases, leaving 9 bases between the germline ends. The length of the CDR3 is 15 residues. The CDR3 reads CASSPPEARNEKLFF. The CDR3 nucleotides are TGTGCCAGCTCACCACCGGAGGCCCGTAATGAAAAACTGTTTTTT.

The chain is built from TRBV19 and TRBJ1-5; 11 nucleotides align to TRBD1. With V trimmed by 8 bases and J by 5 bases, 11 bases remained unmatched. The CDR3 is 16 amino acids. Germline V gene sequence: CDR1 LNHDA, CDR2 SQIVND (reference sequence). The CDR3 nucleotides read TGTGCCAGTGCCGGGACAGGGGGGCCTTGGGATCAGCCCCAGCATTTT. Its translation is CASAGTGGPWDQPQHF.

The CDR3 reads CASSPLDGYTF. CDR3 nucleotide sequence: TGTGCCAGCAGTCCACTGGATGGCTACACCTTC. This chain connects TRBV12-3 or TRBV12-4 to TRBJ1-2; D is undetermined. With 5 bases removed from V and 6 bases from J, the gap between germline ends came to 7 bases. This CDR3 has 11 amino acids.

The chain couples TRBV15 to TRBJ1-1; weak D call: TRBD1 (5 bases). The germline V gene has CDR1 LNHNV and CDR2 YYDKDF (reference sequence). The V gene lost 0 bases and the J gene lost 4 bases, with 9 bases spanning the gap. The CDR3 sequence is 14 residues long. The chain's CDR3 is CATSRDGRVTEAFF. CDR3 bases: TGTGCCACCAGCAGAGATGGCAGGGTCACTGAAGCTTTCTTT.

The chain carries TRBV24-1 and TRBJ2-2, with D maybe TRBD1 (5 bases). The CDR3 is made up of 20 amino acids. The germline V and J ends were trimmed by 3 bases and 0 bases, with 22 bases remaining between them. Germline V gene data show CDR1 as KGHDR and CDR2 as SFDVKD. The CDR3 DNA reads TGTGCCACCAGTGATAACCGTATATGGACACGAGATCCGAACACCGGGGAGCTGTTTTTT. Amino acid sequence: CATSDNRIWTRDPNTGELFF.

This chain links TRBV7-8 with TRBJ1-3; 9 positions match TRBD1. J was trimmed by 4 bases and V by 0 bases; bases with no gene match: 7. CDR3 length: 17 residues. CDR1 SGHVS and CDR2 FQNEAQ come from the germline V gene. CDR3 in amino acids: CASSLAGTGLGGNTIYF. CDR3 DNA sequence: TGTGCCAGCAGCTTAGCGGGGACAGGGCTCGGCGGAAACACCATATATTTT.

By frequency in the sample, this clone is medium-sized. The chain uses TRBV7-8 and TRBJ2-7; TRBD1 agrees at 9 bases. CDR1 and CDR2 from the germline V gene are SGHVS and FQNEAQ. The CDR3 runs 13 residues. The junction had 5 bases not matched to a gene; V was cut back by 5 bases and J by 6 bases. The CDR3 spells CASSRRTGVEQYV. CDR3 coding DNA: TGTGCCAGCAGCCGGAGGACAGGGGTCGAGCAGTACGTC.

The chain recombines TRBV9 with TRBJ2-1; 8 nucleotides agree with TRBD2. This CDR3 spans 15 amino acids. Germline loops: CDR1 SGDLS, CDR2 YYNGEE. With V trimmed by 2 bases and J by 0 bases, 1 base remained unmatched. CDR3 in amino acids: CASSVLAGSYNEQFF. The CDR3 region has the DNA TGTGCCAGCAGCGTCCTAGCGGGCTCCTACAATGAGCAGTTCTTC.

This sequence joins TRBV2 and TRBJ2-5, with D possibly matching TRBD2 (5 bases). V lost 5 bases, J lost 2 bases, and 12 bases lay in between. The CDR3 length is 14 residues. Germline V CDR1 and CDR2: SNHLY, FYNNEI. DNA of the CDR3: TGTGCCAGCAGTCCCCGGAGGCCACAAGAGACCCAGTACTTC. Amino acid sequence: CASSPRRPQETQYF.

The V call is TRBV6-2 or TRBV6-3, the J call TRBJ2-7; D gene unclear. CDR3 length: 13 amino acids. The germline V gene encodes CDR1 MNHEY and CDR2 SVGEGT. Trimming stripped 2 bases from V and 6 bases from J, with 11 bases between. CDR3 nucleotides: TGTGCCAGCAGTTACCTAGGAGACTTCGAGCAGTACTTC. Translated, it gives CASSYLGDFEQYF.

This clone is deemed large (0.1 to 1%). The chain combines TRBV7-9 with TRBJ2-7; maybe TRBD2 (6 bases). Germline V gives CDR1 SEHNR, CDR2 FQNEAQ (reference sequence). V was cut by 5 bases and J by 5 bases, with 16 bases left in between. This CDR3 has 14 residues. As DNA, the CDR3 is TGTGCCAGCAGCCCCCCGAATGGGGAGGACGAGCAGTACTTC. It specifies CASSPPNGEDEQYF.

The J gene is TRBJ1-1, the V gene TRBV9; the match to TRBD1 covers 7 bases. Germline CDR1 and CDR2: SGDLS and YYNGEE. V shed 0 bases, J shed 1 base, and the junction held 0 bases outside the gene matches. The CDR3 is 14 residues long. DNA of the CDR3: TGTGCCAGCAGCGTAGGGACAGGGAACACTGAAGCTTTCTTT. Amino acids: CASSVGTGNTEAFF.